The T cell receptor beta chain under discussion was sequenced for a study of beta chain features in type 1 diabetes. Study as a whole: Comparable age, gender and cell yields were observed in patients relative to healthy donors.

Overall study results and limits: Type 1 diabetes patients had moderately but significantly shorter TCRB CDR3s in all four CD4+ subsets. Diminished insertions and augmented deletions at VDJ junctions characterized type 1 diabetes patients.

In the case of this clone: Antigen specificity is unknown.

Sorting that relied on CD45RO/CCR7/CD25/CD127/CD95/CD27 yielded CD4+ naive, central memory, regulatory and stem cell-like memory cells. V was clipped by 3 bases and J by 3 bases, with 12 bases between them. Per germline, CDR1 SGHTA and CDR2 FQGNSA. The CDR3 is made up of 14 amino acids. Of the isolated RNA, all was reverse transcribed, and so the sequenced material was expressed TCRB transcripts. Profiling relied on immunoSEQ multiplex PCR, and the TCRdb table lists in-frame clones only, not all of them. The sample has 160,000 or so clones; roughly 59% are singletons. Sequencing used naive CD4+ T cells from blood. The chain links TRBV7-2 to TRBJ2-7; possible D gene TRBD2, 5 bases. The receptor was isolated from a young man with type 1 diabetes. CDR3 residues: CASSLTGRNYEQYF. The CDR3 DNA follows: TGTGCCAGCAGCTTGACGGGGAGAAACTACGAGCAGTACTTC.